Below, 2 T cell receptor beta chains from the same sample are listed, as sequenced in a study of identical twins' blood T cells. MiXCR, applied by TCRdb to the 5' RACE reads, yields one record per CDR3 protein. The sample has 350,000 to 400,000 distinct CDR3 sequences, around 30% seen once. The sample taken for sequencing was PBMCs. These receptors came from a woman between 18 and 49 years old in good health.

The rearrangement links TRBV5-1 to TRBJ2-1, with D perhaps TRBD1 (6 bases). V lost 7 bases and J lost 2, with 13 bases in between. The germline CDR1 and CDR2 sequences are SGHRS and YFSETQ. This CDR3 spans 14 amino acids. CDR3 amino acids: CASHHDRTYNEQFF. CDR3 DNA: TGCGCCAGCCATCACGACAGGACCTACAATGAGCAGTTCTTC.

The CDR3 is CASSFGGPNTQYF. CDR3 nucleotides: TGTGCCAGCAGCTTTGGAGGGCCGAATACGCAGTATTTT. The chain links TRBV11-2 to TRBJ2-3; the D gene is possibly TRBD2 (6 bases). Trimming removed 3 bases at V and 7 bases at J, with 11 bases between. The CDR3 extends over 13 amino acids. Germline lookup yields CDR1 SGHAT and CDR2 FQNNGV.